The source of this T cell receptor beta chain is a study of T cell responses to AZD1222 COVID-19 vaccine. Sequenced by immunoSEQ multiplex PCR; TCRdb stores in-frame clones only, minus some. The data show roughly 80,000 clones, roughly 86% seen once. This clone has just one count. Its antigen is unidentified. Study-wide results and caveats: Donor demographics were predominantly white British with a female majority; clonal diversity may be underestimated. Spike-specific TCR breadth and depth grew following two AZD1222 doses.

The germline CDR1 and CDR2 sequences are MNHEY and SMNVEV (reference sequence). This CDR3 has 14 residues. V lost 3 bases to trimming and J lost 8 bases, with 13 bases between them. The specimen comprised peripheral blood, sampled on day 0 of MenACWY control vaccination. The sequence derives from an adult in good health. The chain combines TRBV27 with TRBJ1-4, with D possibly being TRBD1 (6 bases). The CDR3 region is CASSFSGASEKLFF. The CDR3 nucleotides are TGTGCCAGCAGTTTTTCGGGGGCGTCGGAAAAACTGTTTTTT. Based on the CDR3 plus reference TRBV27 and TRBJ1-4, the full variable domain is EAQVTQNPRYLITVTGKKLTVTCSQNMNHEYMSWYRQDPGLGLRQIYYSMNVEVTDKGDVPEGYKVSRKEKRNFPLILESPSPNQTSLYFCASSFSGASEKLFFGSGTQLSVL.